This entry describes one T cell receptor beta chain. Some clones are missing from TCRdb's copy, which holds only in-frame ones; the method was immunoSEQ multiplex PCR. The repertoire includes 75,000 to 100,000 clones, 70% to 80% of them detected once, and around 5.9% sits in the top ten. This sample was included in a study of glioma-infiltrating T cells after dendritic cell vaccination. The material sequenced was blood, taken before dendritic cell vaccination. The clonotype comes from a human donor with glioblastoma.

CDR3 nucleotides: TGTGCCAGTCCGGACACCCACCTTAATCAGCCCCAGCATTTT. Its translation: CASPDTHLNQPQHF. The chain uses TRBV28 and TRBJ1-5, with D possibly being TRBD1 (5 bases). The ends were cut back, 9 bases at V and 4 bases at J, with 16 bases in the middle. The germline V gene encodes CDR1 MDHEN and CDR2 SYDVKM. The CDR3 loop spans 14 amino acids.